The TCR beta chain described here comes from a study of STAT3 mutations in large granular lymphocyte leukemia. Study summary: Around two fifths of treated T-LGLL patients showed hematologic response to immunosuppression.

Germline V gene data show CDR1 as MNHNS and CDR2 as SASEGT. The CDR3 consists of 15 residues. Trimming took 2 bases from V and 4 from J, leaving 14 bases between them. Study findings and constraints: After therapy, about 30% of the 18 patients switched clonotypes, all new clones STAT3 wild type. Variable sampling intervals and differing treatment regimens complicated linking therapy response to TCR clonal burden changes. In T-cell large granular lymphocyte leukemia, about half of patients showed multiple immunodominant subclonotypes. Suggested: STAT3 mutation was not the ancestral event for these clonal expansions.

Using immunoSEQ multiplex PCR, the repertoire was profiled, and TCRdb retains in-frame clones only, with some absent. In the table there are a few thousand clones, roughly 43% of which are singletons. This clone has just a few counts. Antigen specificity is unknown. The gene calls are TRBV6-1 and TRBJ1-2; possible D gene TRBD1, 6 bases. Sample: peripheral blood mononuclear cells. The TCR comes from a man in his fifties or sixties with T-cell large granular lymphocyte leukemia. Some clones in this sample may be carry-over from other donors' samples. The CDR3 region is CASSEWGGAGYGYTF. Here the CDR3 DNA reads TGTGCCAGCAGTGAATGGGGGGGCGCGGGCTATGGCTACACCTTC.